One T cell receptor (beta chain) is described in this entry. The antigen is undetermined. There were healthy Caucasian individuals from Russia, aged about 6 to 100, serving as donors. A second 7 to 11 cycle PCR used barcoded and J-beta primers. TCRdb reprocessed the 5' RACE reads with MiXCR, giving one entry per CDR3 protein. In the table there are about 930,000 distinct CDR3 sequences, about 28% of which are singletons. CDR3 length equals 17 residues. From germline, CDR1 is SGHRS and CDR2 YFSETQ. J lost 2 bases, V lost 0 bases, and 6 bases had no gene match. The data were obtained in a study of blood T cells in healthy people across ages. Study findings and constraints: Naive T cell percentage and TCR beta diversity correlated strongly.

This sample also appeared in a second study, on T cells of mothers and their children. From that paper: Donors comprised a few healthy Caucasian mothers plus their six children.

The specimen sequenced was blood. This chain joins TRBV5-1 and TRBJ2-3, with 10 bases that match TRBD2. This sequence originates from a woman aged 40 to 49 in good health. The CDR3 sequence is CASSLEIAGGPTDTQYF. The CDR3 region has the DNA TGCGCCAGCAGCTTGGAGATAGCGGGGGGCCCCACAGATACGCAGTATTTT. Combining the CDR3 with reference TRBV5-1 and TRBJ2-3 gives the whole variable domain KAGVTQTPRYLIKTRGQQVTLSCSPISGHRSVSWYQQTPGQGLQFLFEYFSETQRNKGNFPGRFSGRQFSNSRSEMNVSTLELGDSALYLCASSLEIAGGPTDTQYFGPGTRLTVL.